This TCR beta chain appears in the sequencing data of a study of blood T cells in healthy people across ages. For the second PCR, which ran for 7 to 11 cycles, a sample-barcoded 5' primer and a J-beta primer mix were used. TCRdb redid the calling of the 5' RACE reads with MiXCR, one entry per CDR3 protein. The sample includes more than 500,000 distinct CDR3 sequences, 27% of them seen just once. Germline V CDR1 and CDR2: MNHEY, SMNVEV (reference sequence). Losses at the gene ends were 3 bases for V and 7 bases for J; bases not matched to a gene: 3. This CDR3 spans 13 amino acids. The table lists this clonotype with a few counts.

The receptor's source is a woman aged 70-85 years in good health. The chain couples TRBV27 to TRBJ1-5; the match to TRBD1 covers 7 bases. The sample was blood. The CDR3 protein is CASSFEGAQPQHF. The CDR3 DNA reads TGTGCCAGCAGTTTCGAGGGGGCCCAGCCCCAGCATTTT.